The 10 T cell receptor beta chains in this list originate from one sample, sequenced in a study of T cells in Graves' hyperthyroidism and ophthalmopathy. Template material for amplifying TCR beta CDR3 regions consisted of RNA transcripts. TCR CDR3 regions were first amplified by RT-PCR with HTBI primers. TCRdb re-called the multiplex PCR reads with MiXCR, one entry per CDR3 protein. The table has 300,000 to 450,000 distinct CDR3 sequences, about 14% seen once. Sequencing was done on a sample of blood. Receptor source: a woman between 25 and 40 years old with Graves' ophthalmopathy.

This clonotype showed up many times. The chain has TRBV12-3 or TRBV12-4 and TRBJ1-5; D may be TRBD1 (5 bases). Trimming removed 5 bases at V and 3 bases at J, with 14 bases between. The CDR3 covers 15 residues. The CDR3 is CASSGQTGHNQPQHF. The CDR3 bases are TGTGCCAGCAGTGGACAAACGGGGCACAATCAGCCCCAGCATTTT.

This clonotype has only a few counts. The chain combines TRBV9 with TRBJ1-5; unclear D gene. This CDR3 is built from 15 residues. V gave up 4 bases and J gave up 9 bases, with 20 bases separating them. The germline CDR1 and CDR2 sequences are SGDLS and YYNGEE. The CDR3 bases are TGTGCCAGCAGCCATTCGGGTACCCTAAAACGGCCCCAGCATTTT. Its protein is CASSHSGTLKRPQHF. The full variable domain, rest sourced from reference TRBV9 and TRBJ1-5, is DSGVTQTPKHLITATGQRVTLRCSPRSGDLSVYWYQQSLDQGLQFLIQYYNGEERAKGNILERFSAQQFPDLHSELNLSSLELGDSALYFCASSHSGTLKRPQHFGDGTRLSIL.

CDR3: CATSALGTSGVETQYF. For the CDR3, the DNA is TGTGCCACCAGCGCACTGGGGACTAGCGGGGTTGAGACCCAGTACTTC. The J gene is TRBJ2-5, the V gene TRBV15; the match to TRBD2 covers 13 bases. The CDR3 covers 16 residues. Germline assignment: CDR1 LNHNV and CDR2 YYDKDF (reference sequence). V was pared by 5 bases and J by 5 bases, with 8 bases of the junction left unmatched.

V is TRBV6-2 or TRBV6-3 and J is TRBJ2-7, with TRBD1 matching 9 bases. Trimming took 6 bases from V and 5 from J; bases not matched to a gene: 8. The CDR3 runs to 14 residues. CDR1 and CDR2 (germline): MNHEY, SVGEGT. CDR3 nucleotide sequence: TGTGCCAGCAGACGGGGACAGGGAGAAAACGAGCAGTACTTC. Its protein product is CASRRGQGENEQYF.

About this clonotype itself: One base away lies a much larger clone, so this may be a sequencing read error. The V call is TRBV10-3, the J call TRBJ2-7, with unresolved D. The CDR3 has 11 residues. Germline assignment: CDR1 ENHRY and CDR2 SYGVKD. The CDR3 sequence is CAISRTYQQYF. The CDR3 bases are TGTGCCATCAGCAGGACCTACCAGCAGTACTTC.

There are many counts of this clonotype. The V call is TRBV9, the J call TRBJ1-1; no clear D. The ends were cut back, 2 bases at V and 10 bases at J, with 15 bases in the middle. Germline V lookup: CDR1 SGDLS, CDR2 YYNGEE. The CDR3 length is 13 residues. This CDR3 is CASSVDGPDGAFF. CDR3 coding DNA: TGTGCCAGCAGCGTGGACGGTCCCGACGGAGCTTTCTTT.

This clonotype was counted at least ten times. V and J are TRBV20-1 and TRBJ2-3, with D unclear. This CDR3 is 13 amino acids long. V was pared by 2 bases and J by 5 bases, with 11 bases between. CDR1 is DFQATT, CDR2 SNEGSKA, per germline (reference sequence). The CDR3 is CSARLVRQDTQYF. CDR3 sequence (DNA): TGCAGTGCTAGATTGGTACGACAAGATACGCAGTATTTT.

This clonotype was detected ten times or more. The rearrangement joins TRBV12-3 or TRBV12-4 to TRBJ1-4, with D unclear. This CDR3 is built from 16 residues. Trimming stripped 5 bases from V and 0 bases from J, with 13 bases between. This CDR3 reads CASSRRTDATNEKLFF. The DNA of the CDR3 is TGTGCCAGCAGTCGAAGGACGGACGCAACTAATGAAAAACTGTTTTTT.

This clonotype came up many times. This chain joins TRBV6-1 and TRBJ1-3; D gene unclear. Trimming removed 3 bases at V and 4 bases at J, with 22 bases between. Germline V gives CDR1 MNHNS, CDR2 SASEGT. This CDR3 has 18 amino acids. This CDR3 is CASSDVIDGALRGNTIYF. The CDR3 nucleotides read TGTGCCAGCAGTGATGTGATCGATGGAGCACTGAGGGGAAACACCATATATTTT.

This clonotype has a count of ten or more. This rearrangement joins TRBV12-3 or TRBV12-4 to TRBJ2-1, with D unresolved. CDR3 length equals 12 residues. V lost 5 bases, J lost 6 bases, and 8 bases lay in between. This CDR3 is CASSPGTNEQFF. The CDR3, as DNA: TGTGCCAGCAGTCCCGGAACCAATGAGCAGTTCTTC.